Sequencing of this T cell receptor (beta chain) was carried out in a study of blood T cell repertoires in COVID-19. Whole-study context: The study drew acute and convalescent COVID-19 samples from the United States, Italy and Spain. Sources were T cells, B-cell-depleted T cells, or PBMCs; the material itself was cDNA or gDNA.

In the study's own analysis: Reference gene primer amplification yielded estimated nucleated cell counts. Here immunoSEQ multiplex PCR was the method, and the copy in TCRdb shows in-frame clones only, minus some. The DNA was the basis for D and trimming; V, J and clone size are from that table. The data show about 200,000 clones, roughly 82% seen once. The CDR3 is 12 amino acids. Trimming left V 7 bases short and J 9 bases short, with 13 bases between. Germline CDR1 MDHEN, CDR2 SYDVKM. Seattle-derived patients entered the study during active infection and were followed longitudinally. The sequencing sample was made of peripheral blood. The TCR comes from an older woman with COVID-19, enrolled during active disease. This chain joins TRBV28 and TRBJ1-5; D unresolved. This CDR3 is CASTPPTGPQHF. In nucleotides, the CDR3 is TGTGCCAGCACCCCTCCCACCGGGCCCCAGCATTTT.